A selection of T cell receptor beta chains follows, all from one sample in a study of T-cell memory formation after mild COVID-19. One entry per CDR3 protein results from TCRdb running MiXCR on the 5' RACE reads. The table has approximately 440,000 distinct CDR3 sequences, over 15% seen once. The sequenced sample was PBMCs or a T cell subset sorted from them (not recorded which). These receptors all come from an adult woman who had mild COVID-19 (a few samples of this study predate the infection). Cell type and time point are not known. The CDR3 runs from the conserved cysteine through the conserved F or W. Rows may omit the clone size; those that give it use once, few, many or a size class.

CSVVTNTGELFF	TRBV29-1	12	-
CASSSYSGTALTDTQYF	TRBV7-8	17	-
CASSLEKGRNYEQYF	TRBV12-3/TRBV12-4	15	-
CASSQDPAGGTDTQYF	TRBV4-3	16	few
CASSLVTGYEKLFF	TRBV5-1	14	many
CSVEDNTETQYF	TRBV29-1	12	-
CASSLDRLYANTGELFF	TRBV11-3	17	-
CASSYRGLTDTQYF	TRBV12-3/TRBV12-4	14	many
CATSRRNPGNTIYF	TRBV15	14	few
CASSYAGYTGELFF	TRBV7-3	14	few
CARSLAPGQPQHF	TRBV5-3	13	-
CSARGAGYDEKLFF	TRBV20-1	14	-
CASSLGQAPNEQFF	TRBV5-1	14	few
CASSHAPREYNEQFF	TRBV18	15	-
CASSQAGLHPINTGELFF	TRBV4-1	18	once